The clone carrying this T cell receptor (beta chain) has a handful of counts. Its specificity is unknown. The data derive from a study of CD8 T cells in ankylosing spondylitis. Unmatched junction bases numbered 7, after V lost 1 base and J lost 0 bases. Germline V gives CDR1 SGHRS, CDR2 YFSETQ. This CDR3 contains 17 residues. For TCR beta, libraries came from quantitative 5'-RACE with molecular barcodes. Each CDR3 protein is one row after TCRdb ran MiXCR on the 5' RACE reads. The sample carries under 950,000 distinct CDR3 sequences, roughly 20% recorded once. Overall study findings and caveats: One TCR beta motif, made up of about 8 highly homologous variants, appeared characteristic of ankylosing spondylitis blood. In peripheral blood, disease-linked CD8+ clones occurred at relatively low frequencies.

The chain is built from TRBV5-1 and TRBJ2-1; 7 nucleotides line up with TRBD2. The sample was blood, either unsorted or a sorted T cell fraction (not recorded which). The clonotype was recovered from a male donor with ankylosing spondylitis. CDR3 nucleotides: TGCGCCAGCAGCTTGTCCCCCCTAGCGGCCTCCTACAATGAGCAGTTCTTC. Protein product: CASSLSPLAASYNEQFF.